This TCR beta chain originates from a study of vaccination effects on CD4 cells after COVID-19 (dated by TCRdb to between 2020 and 2023). A note on the overall study: Each participant got two doses of an mRNA SARS-CoV-2 vaccine, either BNT162b2 or mRNA-1273. In both COVID-19 convalescent patients and infection-naive vaccine recipients, the study compared SARS-CoV-2 spike-specific CD4+ TCR repertoires from before mRNA vaccination with those from after it. Altogether, around ten COVID-19 convalescent patients and a few SARS-CoV-2-naive healthy vaccine recipients made up the full study. In the study, cultures from other donors were sequenced using the Oncomine TCR Beta short-read assay on an Illumina iSeq 100.

Overall results and qualifications from the work: In healthy vaccine recipients, vaccine-induced clones were almost all SARS-CoV-2 mono-reactive, with only 1 of 255 cross-reactive with common cold coronaviruses. Both infection-induced and vaccine-induced clones contracted markedly at late post-vaccination timepoints, which is consistent with waning T cell responses. Limitations of the study were the small number of convalescent patients and the absence of early post-infection timepoints.

Points on this clone: It lacks a known antigen. Within one base of it there is no much larger clone, and no base qualities were kept.

The library was generated by the immunoSEQ multiplex PCR assay. DNA from the cultured, isolated CD4+ T cells was subjected to TCR beta CDR3 sequencing. The study's processing was this. The analysis removed non-productive TCR sequences, trimmed reads to the CDR3 region, and retained only CDR3s that were 7 or more amino acids long. The MANAFEST web app was used to identify antigen-specific clonotypes by comparing expansion in peptide wells with expansion in reference cultures. Positive clones required FDR<0.05 expansion versus reference and all other wells, odds ratio above 5, and frequency above 0.1% in two replicate wells. Clonotypes significantly expanded in SARS-CoV-2 spike wells and in at least one common cold coronavirus spike condition were defined as cross-reactive. CDR3 similarity was assessed by Levenshtein distance with the stringdist R package, and unrooted trees were built with ape in R 3.6.1. TCRdb re-hosts the immuneACCESS table, in-frame sequences only. Its copies lack some clones; in the studies checked, an unresolved V gene accounts for under half of them, and the cause for the rest is not known. V and J calls and clone size are given by that table; D and trimming were obtained from the DNA. This sample holds 40,000 to 45,000 clones; around three quarters were observed only once. The ten largest make up approximately 10% of the sample.

Inclusive of the bounding cysteine and phenylalanine, the CDR3 is 17 residues long. CDR3 DNA is the only sequence kept; it has 51 bases, read in frame from the first base. CDR1 and CDR2, per the germline V gene (reference sequence), are LNHDA and SQIVND. At the junction V is shortened by 7 bases and J by 3 bases; bases outside the gene matches: 14. To identify antigen-specific CD4+ T cell clonotypes by their expansion, the ViraFEST assay first stimulated PBMC with viral peptide pools and then applied TCR sequencing. After 10 days of culture, CD4+ T cells were isolated with the EasySep CD4+ T cell isolation kit. Negative nucleocapsid antibody results before and after vaccination confirmed that the healthy vaccine recipients had no prior SARS-CoV-2 infection. Approximately 2 million PBMC per well were cultured in IMDM with roughly 5% human AB serum, 7.5 to 10 IU/ml IL-2 and gentamicin, plus 10 ug/ml peptides. On days 3 and 7, half of the culture medium was replaced with fresh IL-2-containing medium. Unless noted otherwise, every peptide stimulation condition was grown in triplicate wells. Using Ficoll-Paque Plus gradient centrifugation, PBMC were separated from whole blood and then either used fresh or cryopreserved at -140C. The overlapping peptide pools covered the spike proteins of SARS-CoV-2 and of the common cold coronaviruses HCoV-NL63, HCoV-OC43 and HCoV-229E. The QIAamp micro DNA kit was used to extract genomic DNA from the cultured CD4+ T cells.

Recombination joined TRBV19 with TRBJ2-2; TRBD1 lines up with 7 middle nucleotides. The receptor was isolated from a human donor who received a COVID-19 vaccine. Sequenced here: CD4+ T cells from PBMCs cultured with SARS-CoV-2 spike peptides, sampled before COVID-19 vaccination. This specimen's cell subset or site label, interpreted: SARS-CoV-2 spike overlapping peptide pool stimulation. The CDR3 region: CASTLNPGTVHTGELFF. The nucleotides are TGTGCCAGTACCCTTAACCCCGGGACAGTTCACACCGGGGAGCTGTTTTTT. Full variable domain (CDR3 extended with the reference TRBV19 and TRBJ2-2 proteins): DGGITQSPKYLFRKEGQNVTLSCEQNLNHDAMYWYRQDPGQGLRLIYYSQIVNDFQKGDIAEGYSVSREKKESFPLTVTSAQKNPTAFYLCASTLNPGTVHTGELFFGEGSRLTVL.